The 4 T cell receptor beta chains listed next were all sequenced from one sample in a study of post-analysis software for immune sequencing data. Carried by the TCR beta cDNA libraries were unique molecular identifiers. One entry per CDR3 protein, called by TCRdb with MiXCR from the PCR reads. The profile shows 150,000 or so distinct CDR3 sequences, under 40% of them singletons. This sample comprised blood, obtained after autologous hematopoietic stem cell transplantation. The receptors here all came from a girl between 5 and 17 years old with multiple sclerosis.

This clonotype has more than one count but fewer than ten. The rearrangement joins TRBV20-1 to TRBJ2-5; D uncertain. Germline V gives CDR1 DFQATT, CDR2 SNEGSKA (reference sequence). This CDR3 region has 12 residues. Trimming removed 2 bases at V and 5 bases at J, with 9 bases between. The DNA for the CDR3 is TGCAGTGCTAGACGGGCCGGGGAGACCCAGTACTTC. Protein: CSARRAGETQYF.

As to this clonotype: At one end, the junction sequence differs from germline, possibly due to a read error. This rearrangement joins TRBV30 to TRBJ2-7; a weak D match, TRBD2 (5 bases). Germline V lookup: CDR1 GTSNPN, CDR2 SVGIG (reference sequence). The CDR3 is made up of 12 amino acids. The CDR3 protein is CAGRGLYYEQYF. In DNA form, the CDR3 reads TGTGCCGGGAGAGGACTCTACTACGAGCAGTACTTC.

This clonotype was observed many times. This chain links TRBV7-3 with TRBJ2-3; the D is unclear. This CDR3 spans 14 amino acids. The ends were cut back, 5 bases at V and 0 bases at J, with 9 bases in the middle. Germline assignment: CDR1 SGHTA and CDR2 FQGTGA. CDR3 loop: CASSPMTSTDTQYF. CDR3 sequence (DNA): TGTGCCAGCAGCCCGATGACTAGCACAGATACGCAGTATTTT.

The J gene is TRBJ2-7, the V gene TRBV7-6; 9 nucleotides align to TRBD2. This CDR3 contains 17 residues. Germline CDR1 and CDR2: SGHVS and FNYEAQ. Trimming cost V 2 bases and J 2 bases; bases outside gene matches: 10. In nucleotides, the CDR3 is TGTGCCAGCAGCTTAAATTTTTGGCTAGCGGGACCCTACGAGCAGTACTTC. Protein product: CASSLNFWLAGPYEQYF.